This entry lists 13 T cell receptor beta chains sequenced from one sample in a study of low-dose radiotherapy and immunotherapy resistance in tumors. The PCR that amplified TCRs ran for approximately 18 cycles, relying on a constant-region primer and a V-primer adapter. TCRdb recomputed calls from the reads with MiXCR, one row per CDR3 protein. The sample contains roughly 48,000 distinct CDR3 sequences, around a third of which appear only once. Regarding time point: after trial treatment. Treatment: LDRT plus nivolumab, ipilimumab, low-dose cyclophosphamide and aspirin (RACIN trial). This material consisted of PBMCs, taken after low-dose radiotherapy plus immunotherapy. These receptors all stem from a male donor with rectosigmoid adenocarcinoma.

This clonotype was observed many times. The CDR3 sequence: CASSSRPGQGRQYF. The CDR3 DNA follows: TGTGCCAGCAGCTCGAGACCGGGACAGGGGAGGCAGTACTTC. The rearrangement uses TRBV7-8 and TRBJ2-7; TRBD1 agrees at 10 bases. The CDR3 spans 14 residues. The germline gives CDR1 SGHVS, CDR2 FQNEAQ. The J segment lost 9 bases and the V segment lost 4 bases, leaving 9 bases of the junction unmatched. Filled out from reference TRBV7-8 and TRBJ2-7, the complete variable domain reads GAGVSQSPRYKVAKRGQDVALRCDPISGHVSLFWYQQALGQGPEFLTYFQNEAQLDKSGLPSDRFFAERPEGSVSTLKIQRTQQEDSAVYLCASSSRPGQGRQYFGPGTRLTVT.

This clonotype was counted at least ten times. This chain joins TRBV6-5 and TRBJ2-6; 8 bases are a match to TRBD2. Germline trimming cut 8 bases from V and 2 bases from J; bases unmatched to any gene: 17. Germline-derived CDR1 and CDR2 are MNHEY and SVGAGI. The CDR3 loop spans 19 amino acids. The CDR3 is CASLTRGGGLRPGANVLTF. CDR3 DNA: TGTGCCAGCCTTACCCGGGGGGGTGGTCTCAGGCCTGGGGCCAACGTCCTGACTTTC.

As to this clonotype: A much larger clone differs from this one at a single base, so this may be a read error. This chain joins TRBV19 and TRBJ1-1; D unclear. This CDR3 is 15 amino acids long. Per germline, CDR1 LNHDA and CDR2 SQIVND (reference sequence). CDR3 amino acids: CASSMGYGLITEALF. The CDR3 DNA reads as TGTGCCAGTAGTATGGGCTATGGCTTGATCACTGAAGCTCTCTTT.

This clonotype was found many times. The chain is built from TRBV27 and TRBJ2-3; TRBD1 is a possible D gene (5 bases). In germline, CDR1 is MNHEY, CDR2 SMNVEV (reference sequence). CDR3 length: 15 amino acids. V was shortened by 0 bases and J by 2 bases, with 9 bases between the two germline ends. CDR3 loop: CASSLSRAPTDTQYF. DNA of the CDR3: TGTGCCAGCAGTTTATCCAGGGCCCCCACAGATACGCAGTATTTT.

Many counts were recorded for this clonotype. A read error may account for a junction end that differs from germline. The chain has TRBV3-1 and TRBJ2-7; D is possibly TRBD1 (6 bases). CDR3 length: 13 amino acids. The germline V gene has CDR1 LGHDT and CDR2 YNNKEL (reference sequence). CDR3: CASSQDELTGQHF. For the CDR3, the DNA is TGTGCCAGCAGCCAAGACGAGTTAACAGGGCAACACTTC.

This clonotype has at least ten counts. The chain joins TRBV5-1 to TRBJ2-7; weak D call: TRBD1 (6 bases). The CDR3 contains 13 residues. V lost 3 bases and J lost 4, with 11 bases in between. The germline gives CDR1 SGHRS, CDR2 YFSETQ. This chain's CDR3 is CASSSGHFYEQYF. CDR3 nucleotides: TGCGCCAGCAGCTCGGGACACTTTTACGAGCAGTACTTC.

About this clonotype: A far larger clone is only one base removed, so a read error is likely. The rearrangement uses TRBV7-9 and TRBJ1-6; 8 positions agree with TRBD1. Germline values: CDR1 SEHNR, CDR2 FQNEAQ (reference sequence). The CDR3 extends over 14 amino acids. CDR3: CANSSGQGGSPLHF. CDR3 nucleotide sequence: TGTGCCAACAGCTCCGGACAGGGAGGATCACCCCTCCACTTT.

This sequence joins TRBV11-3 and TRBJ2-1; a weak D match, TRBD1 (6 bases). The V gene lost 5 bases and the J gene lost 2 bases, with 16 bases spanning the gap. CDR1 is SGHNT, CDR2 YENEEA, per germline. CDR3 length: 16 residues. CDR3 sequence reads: CASSLTAGEAYNEQFF. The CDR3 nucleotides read TGTGCCAGCAGCCTCACGGCAGGGGAAGCCTACAATGAGCAGTTCTTC. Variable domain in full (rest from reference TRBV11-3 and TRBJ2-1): EAGVVQSPRYKIIEKKQPVAFWCNPISGHNTLYWYLQNLGQGPELLIRYENEEAVDDSQLPKDRFSAERLKGVDSTLKIQPAELGDSAVYLCASSLTAGEAYNEQFFGPGTRLTVL.

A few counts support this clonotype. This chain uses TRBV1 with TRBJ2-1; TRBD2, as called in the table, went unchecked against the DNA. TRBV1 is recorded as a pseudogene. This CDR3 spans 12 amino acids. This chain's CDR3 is CTEGRADNEQFF. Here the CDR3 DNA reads TGCACCGAGGGAAGAGCAGACAATGAGCAGTTCTTC.

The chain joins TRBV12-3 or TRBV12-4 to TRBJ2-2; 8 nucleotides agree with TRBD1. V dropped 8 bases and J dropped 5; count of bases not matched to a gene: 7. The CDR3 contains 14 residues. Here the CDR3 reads CASEHRGLTGELFF. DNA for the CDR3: TGTGCCAGCGAGCACAGGGGGTTAACCGGGGAGCTGTTTTTT.

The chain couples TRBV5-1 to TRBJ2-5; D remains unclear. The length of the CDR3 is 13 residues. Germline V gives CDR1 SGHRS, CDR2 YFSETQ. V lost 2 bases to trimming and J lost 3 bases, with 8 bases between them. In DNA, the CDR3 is TGCGCCAGCAGCTTTGACGAGGAAGAGACCCAGTACTTC. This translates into CASSFDEEETQYF.

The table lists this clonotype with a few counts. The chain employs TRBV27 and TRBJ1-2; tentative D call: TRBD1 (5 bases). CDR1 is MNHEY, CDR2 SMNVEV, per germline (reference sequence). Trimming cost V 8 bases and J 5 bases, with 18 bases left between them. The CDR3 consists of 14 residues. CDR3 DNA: TGTGCCAGCGGGGCAGGGCAGGGAATTTATGGCTACACCTTC. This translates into CASGAGQGIYGYTF.

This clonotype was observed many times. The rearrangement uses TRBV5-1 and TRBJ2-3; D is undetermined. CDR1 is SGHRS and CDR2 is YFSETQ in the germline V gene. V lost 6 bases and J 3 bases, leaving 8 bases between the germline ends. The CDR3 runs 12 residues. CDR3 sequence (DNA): TGCGCCAGCAAGGAGAGAACAGATACGCAGTATTTT. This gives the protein CASKERTDTQYF.